Reported below is one T cell receptor beta chain. The target antigen is unknown. These data are taken from a study of response to subunit inactivated influenza vaccine. CDR3 length: 13 amino acids. Regarding the study as a whole: Each seasonal influenza vaccination recruits few new T cells, the authors suggested.

TCRdb used MiXCR to reprocess the RT-PCR reads, holding one entry per CDR3 protein. The sample carries a few hundred thousand distinct CDR3 sequences, just over 20% recorded once. The V gene is TRBV12-2, the J gene TRBJ2-1; the DNA was not compared with TRBD2, the D call given in the table. TRBV12-2 is assigned pseudogene status. The sample here was PBMCs from blood, taken less than 22 months after vaccination. The origin of this receptor is a man aged 50 to 69 who received an inactivated influenza vaccine. The CDR3 DNA reads TGTGCAAGTCGCTGGGGGACTAGCGGGAGACGGTTCTTC. Amino acids: CASRWGTSGRRFF.